The clone carrying this TCR beta chain was seen only a few times. Its target is unknown. This specimen belongs to a study of T cell responses to AZD1222 COVID-19 vaccine. Study-wide background: Researchers grouped second doses given at about 4 or about 12 weeks into one pool.

The CDR3 extends over 12 amino acids. Germline V lookup: CDR1 SEHNR, CDR2 FQNEAQ (reference sequence). Trimming pared 4 bases from V and 6 bases from J, leaving 10 bases between. Findings and limits, study-wide: It was only a handful of AZD1222 recipients who were seropositive at baseline. The donor group comprised mostly white British people and more females; the analysis possibly underestimated clonal diversity.

Profiled with immunoSEQ multiplex PCR; TCRdb holds only in-frame clones, not every one. This table has about 110,000 clones, 91% appearing once. The V gene is TRBV7-9, the J gene TRBJ2-7; weak D call: TRBD1 (6 bases). Sequences were derived from peripheral blood, sampled on day 0 of AZD1222 vaccination. The TCR sequence derives from an adult in good health. This CDR3 reads CASSSGQLEQYF. The CDR3 DNA reads TGTGCCAGCAGCTCGGGACAACTCGAGCAGTACTTC.